The rows below give T cell receptor beta chains drawn from one sample of a study of metastatic and nonmetastatic thyroid tumors. With MiXCR, TCRdb reprocessed the PCR reads. The table lists 30,000 to 45,000 clones, around 33% of them singletons. Sequences were obtained from tumor tissue. The origin of the receptors is a female donor with papillary thyroid cancer or a benign thyroid nodule (not recorded which). Some clones in this sample may be carry-over from other donors' samples. The CDR3 runs from the conserved cysteine through the conserved F or W. The D gene is left open where the match is weak. The listing skips clone size in some rows; elsewhere it reads once, few, many or a size class.

v_call	cdr3_length	clone_size	d_call	j_call	cdr3_nt	cdr3_aa
TRBV19	15	many	.	TRBJ2-5	TGTGCCAGTAGTCCCACGACCGACCGGGAAGAGGCCCAGTACTTC	CASSPTTDREEAQYF
TRBV27	16	few	TRBD1	TRBJ1-2	TGTGCCAGCAGCCACTCAGGGGGGCGGAGGGTCTATGGCTACACCTTC	CASSHSGGRRVYGYTF
TRBV7-3	13	.	.	TRBJ2-2	TGTGCCAGCAGCAGTACAGGGACCGGGGAGCTGTTTTTT	CASSSTGTGELFF
TRBV28	11	few	.	TRBJ1-1	TGTGCCAGCAGTTTAAGCTTTGAAGCTTTCTTT	CASSLSFEAFF
TRBV24-1	15	few	.	TRBJ2-7	TGTGCCACCAGTGGAGGGCCCGGGGTCCGGGAAAAGCAGTACTTC	CATSGGPGVREKQYF
TRBV6-5	14	few	TRBD2	TRBJ2-3	TGTGCCAGCAGTTGGACTAGCGGGAGAGATACGCAGTATTTT	CASSWTSGRDTQYF
TRBV6-1	13	.	.	TRBJ1-1	TGTGCCAGCAGGCCCAGGGGAGACACTGAAGCTTTCTTT	CASRPRGDTEAFF
TRBV30	15	.	TRBD2	TRBJ2-2	TGTGCCTGGAGTGTAAGACTAGCTCAGGCCGGGGAGCTGTTTTTT	CAWSVRLAQAGELFF
TRBV2	16	.	.	TRBJ1-2	TGTGCCAGCAGAGGGGTCGATGATAAATTTAACTATGGCTACACCTTC	CASRGVDDKFNYGYTF
TRBV4-2	16	.	TRBD1	TRBJ2-5	TGTGCCAGCAGCCAGGAAGGGACAGGGGAGGGAGAGACCCAGTACTTC	CASSQEGTGEGETQYF
TRBV6-5	18	.	TRBD2	TRBJ2-7	TGTGCCAGCAGCGTCGCACTAGCGGGGGGCCATCCCACCTACGAGCAGTACTTC	CASSVALAGGHPTYEQYF
TRBV5-1	18	.	.	TRBJ1-1	TGCGCCAGCAGCTTGGGGGCAGGACGCCTTCTGAAGGACACTGAAGCTTTCTTT	CASSLGAGRLLKDTEAFF
TRBV5-1	17	once	TRBD1	TRBJ2-7	TGCGCCAGCAGCCCTTTGGCGGCGGGACAGGTCGCCTACGAGCAGTACTTC	CASSPLAAGQVAYEQYF
TRBV5-1	16	.	.	TRBJ2-2	TGCGCCAGCAGCTTGGCCATCGCGGGGGCCACCGGGGAGCTGTTTTTT	CASSLAIAGATGELFF
TRBV12-5	12	.	.	TRBJ2-2	TGTGCTAGTGGCCGGGACACCGGGGAGCTGTTTTTT	CASGRDTGELFF
TRBV6-4	15	.	.	TRBJ1-6	TGTGCCAGCAGTTATGGGACATATAATAATTCACCCCTCCACTTT	CASSYGTYNNSPLHF
TRBV28	17	.	.	TRBJ2-1	TGTGCCAGCAGTTCCTACAGGACAAAAAGCTCCTACAATGAGCAGTTCTTC	CASSSYRTKSSYNEQFF
TRBV30	15	many	.	TRBJ2-3	TGTGCCTGGAGTAGTCGGGACTCCTTTACAGATACGCAGTATTTT	CAWSSRDSFTDTQYF
TRBV28	17	few	.	TRBJ2-7	TGTGCCAGCAGTTTGGTGGTAGGCCTGATTAGAACCTACGAGCAGTACTTC	CASSLVVGLIRTYEQYF
TRBV6-1	16	few	.	TRBJ2-7	TGTGCCATCAGTGAAGCGTCGAACTGGCCTTCCTACGAGCAGTACTTC	CAISEASNWPSYEQYF
TRBV30	12	.	TRBD1	TRBJ2-7	TGTGCCTGGAGTGACAGGGGCTACGAGCAGTACTTC	CAWSDRGYEQYF
TRBV5-1	15	.	.	TRBJ2-7	TGCGCCAGCAGCTTGGCCACTGGGGGGCTCGGGGAGCAGTACTTC	CASSLATGGLGEQYF
TRBV9	13	.	.	TRBJ2-7	TGTGCCAGCAGCGTAAACGGGCCAAGCGAGCAGTACTTC	CASSVNGPSEQYF
TRBV30	12	.	TRBD1	TRBJ2-2	TGTGCCTGGGGTACAGGGGCCGGGGAGCTGTTTTTT	CAWGTGAGELFF
TRBV19	14	.	TRBD2	TRBJ2-5	TGTGCCAGTAGTGAGCGGGGTTATGAAGAGACCCAGTACTTC	CASSERGYEETQYF
TRBV19	15	few	TRBD2	TRBJ2-7	TGTGCCAGTAGTTTAAGCGGGAGGAACTCCTACGAGCAGTACTTC	CASSLSGRNSYEQYF
TRBV20-1	15	.	TRBD2	TRBJ2-1	TGCAGTGCTTCGCCCGGGACTGGGGGAGGGCGTGAGCAGTTCTTC	CSASPGTGGGREQFF
TRBV20-1	14	.	TRBD2	TRBJ2-1	TGCAGTGCCAGGAAGCGGGAGTTCAACAATGAGCAGTTCTTC	CSARKREFNNEQFF
TRBV27	12	few	TRBD1	TRBJ1-2	TGTGCCAGCAGGGGGACAGGGTACGGCTACACCTTC	CASRGTGYGYTF
TRBV6-2/TRBV6-3	14	few	.	TRBJ2-7	TGTGCCAGCAGCCTCGGCGGGCAGACCTACGAGCAGTACTTC	CASSLGGQTYEQYF
TRBV7-3	13	.	TRBD1	TRBJ2-1	TGTGCCAGCAGCAAGACAGGGGGACGTGAGCAGTTCTTC	CASSKTGGREQFF
TRBV12-3/TRBV12-4	13	.	TRBD1	TRBJ1-2	TGTGCCAGCAGTTTATACAGGGGCTATGGCTACACCTTC	CASSLYRGYGYTF
TRBV12-5	18	.	.	TRBJ1-1	TGTGCTAGTGGTTTGGTAAGAGGTAGGATCCAGGGTAACACTGAAGCTTTCTTT	CASGLVRGRIQGNTEAFF
TRBV6-5	14	few	.	TRBJ2-2	TGTGCCAGCAGTTGGACAGAGAACACCGGGGAGCTGTTTTTT	CASSWTENTGELFF
TRBV12-3/TRBV12-4	17	.	TRBD1	TRBJ1-5	TGTGCCAGCAGTTCTTTGGACAGGGGAAAGAGCAATCAGCCCCAGCATTTT	CASSSLDRGKSNQPQHF
TRBV12-3/TRBV12-4	13	few	.	TRBJ2-3	TGTGCCAGCAGTTACAGGTTTGCAGATACGCAGTATTTT	CASSYRFADTQYF
TRBV12-3/TRBV12-4	11	medium-sized	TRBD1	TRBJ1-1	TGTGCCAGCAGGCAGGGGGCTGAAGCTTTCTTT	CASRQGAEAFF
TRBV7-3	16	.	TRBD2	TRBJ2-1	TGTGCCAGCAGCTCAACCCTACTAGCGGGTCACAATGAGCAGTTCTTC	CASSSTLLAGHNEQFF
TRBV11-1	17	.	.	TRBJ1-3	TGTGCCAGCAGCTTAGCGGGGGCAGCTGCTCTTGGAAACACCATATATTTT	CASSLAGAAALGNTIYF
TRBV10-2	17	few	.	TRBJ1-2	TGCGCCAGCAGTGAGTCACCCAACACCCTGGGCGGAGATGGCTACACCTTC	CASSESPNTLGGDGYTF